The clone carrying this TCR beta chain was picked up a small number of times. Its antigen is unidentified. The germline CDR1 and CDR2 sequences are LGHDT and YNNKEL (reference sequence). The CDR3 sequence is 16 residues long. V trimming: 5 bases; J trimming: 4 bases; junction bases outside the gene matches: 8. The data were taken from a study of blood T cells in healthy people across ages. Then a second PCR, running roughly 7 to 11 cycles, was carried out with a sample-barcoded 5' primer and a J-beta primer mix. Each CDR3 protein is one row after TCRdb ran MiXCR on the 5' RACE reads. The sample yields 1.5 million to 2 million distinct CDR3 sequences, roughly 52% seen once. General study results and limits: Older age went with lower TCR beta diversity per million T cells, in a roughly linear way.

This receptor was taken from a woman between 35 and 50 years old in good health. The rearrangement joins TRBV3-1 to TRBJ2-1; TRBD2 agrees at 10 bases. The sequencing sample was made of blood. CDR3 nucleotide sequence: TGTGCCAGCAGCGCCCCTCTAGCGGGGGTATACAATGAGCAGTTCTTC. Translated: CASSAPLAGVYNEQFF.